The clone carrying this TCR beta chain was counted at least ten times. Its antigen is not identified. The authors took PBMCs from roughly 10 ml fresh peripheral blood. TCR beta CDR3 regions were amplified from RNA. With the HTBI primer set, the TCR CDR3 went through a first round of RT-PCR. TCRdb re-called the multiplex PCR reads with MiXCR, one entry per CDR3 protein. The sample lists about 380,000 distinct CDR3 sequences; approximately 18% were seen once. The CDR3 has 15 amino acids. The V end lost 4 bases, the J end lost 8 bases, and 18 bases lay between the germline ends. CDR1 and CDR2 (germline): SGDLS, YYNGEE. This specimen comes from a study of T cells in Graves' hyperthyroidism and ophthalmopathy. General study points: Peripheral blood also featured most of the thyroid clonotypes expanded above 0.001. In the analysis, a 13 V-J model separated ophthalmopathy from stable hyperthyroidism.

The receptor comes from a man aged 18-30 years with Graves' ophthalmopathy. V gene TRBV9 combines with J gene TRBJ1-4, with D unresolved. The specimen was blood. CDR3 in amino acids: CASSTEGGRKEKLFF. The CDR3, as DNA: TGTGCCAGCAGCACCGAGGGTGGGCGTAAAGAAAAACTGTTTTTT.